This T cell receptor beta chain emerged from a study of response to subunit inactivated influenza vaccine. Study results and limitations: Each seasonal flu vaccination may recruit only limited new T cells, authors suggested.

Via MiXCR, TCRdb re-called the RT-PCR reads, giving one row per CDR3 protein. The table shows more than 400,000 distinct CDR3 sequences, with roughly 7.9% occurring only once. Points on this clonotype: Its antigen is unidentified.

This sample comprised PBMCs from blood, obtained roughly 24 months after vaccination. This TCR was sampled from a man between 45 and 75 years old who received an inactivated influenza vaccine.

CDR3 residues: CASSPSGRGNEQYF. CDR3 bases: TGTGCCAGCAGCCCCAGCGGGAGGGGGAACGAGCAGTACTTC. This chain connects TRBV7-3 to TRBJ2-7; 10 bases align to TRBD2. Germline V gene lookup returns CDR1 SGHTA and CDR2 FQGTGA. J lost 5 bases, V lost 5 bases, and 6 bases had no gene match. The length of the CDR3 is 14 residues. The entire variable domain, with the rest obtained from reference TRBV7-3 and TRBJ2-7, is as follows: GAGVSQTPSNKVTEKGKYVELRCDPISGHTALYWYRQSLGQGPEFLIYFQGTGAADDSGLPNDRFFAVRPEGSVSTLKIQRTERGDSAVYLCASSPSGRGNEQYFGPGTRLTVT.